This T cell receptor beta chain originates from a study of blood T cell repertoires in COVID-19. Background on the study: COVID-19 samples collected from the United States, Italy and Spain covered acute and convalescent phases. T cells, B-cell-depleted T cells, or PBMCs provided the cDNA or gDNA that served as material.

Germline CDR1 and CDR2: SNHLY and FYNNEI. The CDR3 covers 14 residues. Trimming took 8 bases from V and 5 from J, leaving 16 bases between them. Participants' reported clinical history set cohort assignment. Two consecutive negative NP/OP PCR tests, clearance, or resolved symptoms defined Cohort 3 recovery. Here immunoSEQ multiplex PCR was the method, and the copy in TCRdb shows in-frame clones only, minus some. The sample lists approximately 380,000 clones, more than 70% seen once, with more than 1% in the top ten. The V and J genes are TRBV2 and TRBJ1-5, with D perhaps matching TRBD1 (6 bases). The sequenced sample was PBMCs or T cells enriched from blood (not recorded which). The receptor comes from a woman younger than 30 who had recovered from COVID-19. CDR3 DNA sequence: TGTGCCAGCGGGTACAGGGTCGGGGATCAGCCCCAGCATTTT. It translates to CASGYRVGDQPQHF.